This entry describes one T cell receptor beta chain. RNA transcripts yielded amplified TCR beta CDR3 regions. Primed by the HTBI set, a first-round RT-PCR was run on the TCR CDR3. One entry per CDR3 protein, called by TCRdb with MiXCR from the multiplex PCR reads. The data show about 200,000 distinct CDR3 sequences, with about a sixth seen just once and about 50% held by the top ten. This specimen belongs to a study of T cells in Graves' hyperthyroidism and ophthalmopathy. This CDR3 region has 15 residues. The V and J ends lost 4 bases and 6 bases respectively, with 19 bases between them. The V gene's germline CDR1 is SGDLS and CDR2 YYNGEE.

The chain recombines TRBV9 with TRBJ1-1; D may be TRBD1 (6 bases). Input material: blood. This TCR was recovered from a woman between 45 and 60 years old with Graves' hyperthyroidism. CDR3 loop: CASSPAGSGASEAFF. CDR3 coding DNA: TGTGCCAGCAGCCCCGCGGGATCAGGGGCGTCTGAAGCTTTCTTT.